A selection of T cell receptor beta chains follows, all from one sample in a study of blood T cell repertoires in COVID-19. The method was immunoSEQ multiplex PCR; TCRdb's version includes in-frame clones alone and lacks a portion of them. The repertoire holds around 300,000 clones, with 65% to 85% as singletons. The sequenced material came from peripheral blood. These receptors were obtained from a man aged 25-45 years with active or convalescent COVID-19. The CDR3 runs from the conserved cysteine through the conserved F or W. Clone size is shown for a subset of rows, as once, few, many or a class of expanded clone.

clone_size	v_call	j_call	cdr3_aa
once	TRBV7-9	TRBJ1-2	CASSSFGAKWDYGYTF
-	TRBV12-3/TRBV12-4	TRBJ1-1	CASSPQGMIEAFF
-	TRBV12-2	TRBJ2-2	CASRLAPGCTGELFF
-	TRBV7-2	TRBJ2-3	CASSFTGQLDTQYF
-	TRBV29-1	TRBJ1-2	CSVGSGYTF
-	TRBV27	TRBJ1-6	CASTTLGQGPSPLHF
-	TRBV4-2	TRBJ1-1	CASSQELGAPPNTEAFF
-	TRBV12-3/TRBV12-4	TRBJ2-1	CASSSTTGNEQFF
-	TRBV9	TRBJ1-5	CASSVGQNSNQPQHF
-	TRBV7-6	TRBJ2-7	CASSPRPASGAYEQYF
-	TRBV10-3	TRBJ2-1	CAISSGLPEGEQFF
-	TRBV5-1	TRBJ2-3	CASRSTGGDTDTQYF
-	TRBV27	TRBJ1-5	CASSSTRTGNSNQPQHF
-	TRBV11-2	TRBJ1-1	CASRPGTRRNTEAFF
-	TRBV3-1/TRBV3-2	TRBJ2-1	CASSHGTSALDEQFF